These 2 T cell receptor beta chains originate from one sample sequenced in a study of graft-versus-host responses after intestinal transplantation. Assay used: immunoSEQ multiplex PCR; TCRdb lists only in-frame clones, some missing. The table records more than 65,000 clones, approximately 91% of them present only once. Their specific antigens are unknown. Sequenced material: unstimulated CD4+ T cells sorted from spleen or lymph node cells, taken before intestinal transplant. These receptors came from a human donor who received an intestinal transplant.

The CDR3 DNA reads TGCGCCAGCAGCTCACAGGGGGGTCCCCAAGAGACCCAGTACTTC. Protein product: CASSSQGGPQETQYF. The rearrangement uses TRBV5-1 and TRBJ2-5, with 8 bases that match TRBD1. Losses at the gene ends were 3 bases for V and 1 base for J; bases not matched to a gene: 5. This CDR3 has 15 amino acids. Germline V gene data show CDR1 as SGHRS and CDR2 as YFSETQ.

The chain employs TRBV28 and TRBJ2-7; D is possibly TRBD1 (5 bases). V lost 5 bases, J lost 2 bases, and 7 bases lay in between. The CDR3 extends over 12 amino acids. Germline values: CDR1 MDHEN, CDR2 SYDVKM. CDR3 loop: CASSPTAYEQYF. In DNA form, the CDR3 reads TGTGCCAGCAGTCCGACAGCCTACGAGCAGTACTTC.